This TCR beta chain comes out of a study of shared clonotypes between healthy human individuals. At the level of the study: Per donor, CD8 memory used one plate, CD8 naive used two, CD4 memory used three and CD4 naive used three. Study results and limitations: The authors sampled blood alone, and tissue repertoires likely differ.

Genomic DNA belonging to each subset was distributed in equal measure over several immunoSEQ plates. The assay was immunoSEQ multiplex PCR, and TCRdb's table has in-frame clones only and misses some. The top ten hold 0.89% of the sample, which has some 1.1 million clones, 70% to 85% seen once. Remarks on this clone: Its antigen is unknown.

Trimming pared 6 bases from V and 3 bases from J, leaving 20 bases between. The CDR3 is 16 amino acids. CDR1 and CDR2 (germline): SGHRS, YFSETQ. The specimen was memory CD4+ T cells from PBMCs. Subset noted: CD45RA-negative fraction. This sequence was found in a man aged 18 to 29 in good health. Some clones in this sample may be carry-over from other donors' samples. The chain has TRBV5-1 and TRBJ2-3; D is undetermined. The DNA of the CDR3 is TGCGCCAGCACCCCAAGATGGCCTAGGGATACAGATACGCAGTATTTT. This encodes CASTPRWPRDTDTQYF.